Here is one TCR beta chain with its context. The table lists this clonotype with a few counts. The clone's antigen remains unknown. Base quality data are lacking; no much larger clone is found one base away. This sample is part of a study of blood T cells in healthy people across ages (dated by TCRdb to about 2015). Study-level background: In model experiments, roughly one uniquely barcoded TCR beta cDNA molecule per two T cells was captured by template switching. To track age-related changes in TCR beta repertoire diversity, the study relied on deep sequencing normalized with unique cDNA molecular identifiers. The donors were divided into four age groups: young (average around 17 years), middle-aged (around 37), aged (roughly 66) and long-lived (around 80). Donors of different ages were randomly distributed across sequencing lanes to avoid experimental bias. Two additional independent replicas of 1 million unique cDNA reads from the same blood draw were analyzed for two donors (one aged 18 to 30 and one aged 80 or older). Beyond this particular receptor, the publication reports: The percentage of naive T cells measured by flow cytometry correlated strongly with observed TCR beta diversity. Compared with the aged group, the long-lived group had more naive CD4+ T cells, fewer expanded clones and increased TCR diversity, a pattern suggesting age selection. Estimates of total diversity based on one million sequenced T cells were considered lower bounds and underestimates. Observed TCR beta diversity per million T cells fell roughly linearly with age, and a significant reduction was already apparent by age around 40. Bulk unsorted PBMC profiling prevented conclusive comparison of naive and antigen-experienced compartments. Because donor CMV infection status was unknown, age-related changes in expanded clonotypes were potentially confounded.

V is clipped by 6 bases and J by 1 base, and the sequence between their germline boundaries is 13 bases long. From its cysteine to its phenylalanine, the CDR3 spans 15 amino acids. Kept here is only the CDR3 DNA, which spans 45 bases and is read in frame from base 1. Systemically healthy Caucasian individuals from Russia, approximately 39 in total and aged roughly 6 to 100 years, were included as donors. Each donor gave about 9.8 milliliters of peripheral blood, drawn into EDTA-treated Vacutainer tubes. Ficoll-Paque density-gradient centrifugation was used to isolate PBMCs, with at least 7 million obtained per sample. Total RNA was extracted from PBMCs with Trizol reagent, with at least 6 micrograms obtained per sample. For every donor, an aliquot of PBMCs went through flow cytometry to measure the percentages of naive CD45RAhigh/CD27high T cells. Receptors were amplified or captured by 5' RACE. The run used an Illumina HiSeq 2500. A second PCR of roughly 7 to 11 cycles was run with a J-beta primer mix and a sample-barcoded 5' primer. Each TCR beta cDNA molecule received a unique molecular identifier from a template-switch 5' adaptor carrying 12 random nucleotides. Each sample yielded at least 3 million CDR3-containing paired-end reads. First-strand cDNA was synthesized from all RNA with the Mint cDNA synthesis kit, primed by a TRBC-specific oligonucleotide. Following uracil-DNA glycosylase treatment, all cDNA underwent a first 18-cycle PCR with the universal primers M1SS and BC2_uni_R. On the authors' methods: Each sample was normalized by randomly selecting 1 million high-quality reads, each carrying a distinct molecular identifier. Instead of being binned into consensus sequences, reads that shared molecular identifiers were thrown out. MiTCR, with a Q25 quality threshold and the strictest error-elimination algorithm, was used for CDR3 identification, clonotype clustering and error correction. Lower-bound total TCR beta diversity was estimated with a nonparametric unseen species model using Euler transformation. TCRdb ran its own pipeline on the public reads, namely fastp trimming at Q25 and MiXCR clone calling, and kept in-frame beta chains. Each entry is one CDR3 protein sequence, shown with its most common DNA and genes. The V and J calls reflect TCRdb's pipeline rather than the authors' work. A total of more than 650,000 distinct CDR3 sequences appear in this sample, about 20% of them only once. Roughly 22% of the sample comes from the top ten.

The sequenced sample consisted of blood. This chain joins TRBV12-3 or TRBV12-4 to TRBJ2-1, with a tentative D call of TRBD1 or TRBD2, each matching 5 bases. This receptor was identified in a man in his 70s in good health. The DNA reads as follows: TGTGCCAGCAGGGGGGATAGATCGTCCTACAATGAGCAGTTCTTC. The translation is CASRGDRSSYNEQFF.